This record concerns one T cell receptor (beta chain) sequence. The sample is drawn from a study of CD8 T cells in Susac syndrome. Study at large: Patients with Susac syndrome, at blood draw, were therapy-naive, on corticosteroids, or on intravenous immunoglobulin alone.

Random hexamers served to reverse transcribe about 0.45 to 1 ug RNA. A single record per CDR3 protein comes from TCRdb applying MiXCR to the immunoSEQ multiplex PCR reads. Altogether 150,000 to 200,000 distinct CDR3 sequences are present, approximately 96% being singletons, with the ten largest covering around 0.1%. Germline CDR1 SGDLS, CDR2 YYNGEE. Trimming pared 3 bases from V and 4 bases from J, leaving 11 bases between. This CDR3 comprises 14 residues. Patients with Susac syndrome met the recently defined diagnostic criteria for definite or probable disease. This TCR was recovered from a human donor with Susac syndrome. The material sequenced was CD4+ T cells from PBMCs. This chain joins TRBV9 and TRBJ1-3; D gene uncertain. CDR3 protein: CASSETRSGNTIYF. The CDR3 DNA is TGTGCCAGCAGCGAGACCAGGAGCGGAAACACCATATATTTT.